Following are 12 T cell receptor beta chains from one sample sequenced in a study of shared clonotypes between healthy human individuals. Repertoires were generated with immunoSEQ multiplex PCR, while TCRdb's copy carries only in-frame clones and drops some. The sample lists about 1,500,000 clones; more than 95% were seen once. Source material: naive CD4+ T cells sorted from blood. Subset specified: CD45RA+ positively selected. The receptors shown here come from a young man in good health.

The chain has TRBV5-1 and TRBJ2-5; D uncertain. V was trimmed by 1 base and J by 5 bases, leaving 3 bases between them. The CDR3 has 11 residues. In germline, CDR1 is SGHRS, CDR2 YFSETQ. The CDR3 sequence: CASSLMETQYF. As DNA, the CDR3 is TGCGCCAGCAGCTTGATGGAGACCCAGTACTTC.

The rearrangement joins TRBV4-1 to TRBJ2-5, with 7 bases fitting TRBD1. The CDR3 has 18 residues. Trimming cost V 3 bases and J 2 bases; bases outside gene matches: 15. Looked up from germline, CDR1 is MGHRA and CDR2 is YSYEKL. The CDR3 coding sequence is TGCGCCAGCAGCCAGGACGACAGGGTGGGGCGGCATCAAGAGACCCAGTACTTC. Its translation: CASSQDDRVGRHQETQYF.

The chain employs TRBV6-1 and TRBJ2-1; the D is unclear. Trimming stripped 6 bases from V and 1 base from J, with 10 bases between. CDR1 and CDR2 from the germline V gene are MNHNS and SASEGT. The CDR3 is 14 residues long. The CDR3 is CASRSEISYNEQFF. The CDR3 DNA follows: TGTGCCAGCAGAAGTGAGATTTCCTACAATGAGCAGTTCTTC.

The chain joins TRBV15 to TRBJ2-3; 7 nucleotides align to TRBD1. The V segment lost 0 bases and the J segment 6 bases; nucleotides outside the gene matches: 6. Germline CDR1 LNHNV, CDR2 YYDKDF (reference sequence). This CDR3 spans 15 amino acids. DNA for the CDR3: TGTGCCACCAGCAGAGATGGGCTAGGGGGCGATACGCAGTATTTT. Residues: CATSRDGLGGDTQYF.

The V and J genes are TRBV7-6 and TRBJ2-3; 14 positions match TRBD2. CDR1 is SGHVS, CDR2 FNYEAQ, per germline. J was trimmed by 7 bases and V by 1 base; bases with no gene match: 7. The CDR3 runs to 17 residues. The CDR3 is CASSLGGTSGSSHTQYF. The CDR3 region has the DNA TGTGCCAGCAGCTTAGGCGGGACTAGCGGGAGTTCCCATACGCAGTATTTT.

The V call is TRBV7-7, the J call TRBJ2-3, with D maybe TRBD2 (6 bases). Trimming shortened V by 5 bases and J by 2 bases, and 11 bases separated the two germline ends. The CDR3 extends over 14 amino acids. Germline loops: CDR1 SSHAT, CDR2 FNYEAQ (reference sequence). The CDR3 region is CASSHAGITDTQYF. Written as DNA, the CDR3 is TGTGCCAGCAGCCACGCGGGGATCACAGATACGCAGTATTTT.

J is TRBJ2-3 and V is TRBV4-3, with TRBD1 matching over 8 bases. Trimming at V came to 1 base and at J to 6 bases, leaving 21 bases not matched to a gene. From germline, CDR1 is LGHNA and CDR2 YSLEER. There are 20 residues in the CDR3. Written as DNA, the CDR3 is TGCGCCAGCAGCCAAGCCGGTTATAGGACAGGGTATGGCTCAGGGGATACGCAGTATTTT. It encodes CASSQAGYRTGYGSGDTQYF.

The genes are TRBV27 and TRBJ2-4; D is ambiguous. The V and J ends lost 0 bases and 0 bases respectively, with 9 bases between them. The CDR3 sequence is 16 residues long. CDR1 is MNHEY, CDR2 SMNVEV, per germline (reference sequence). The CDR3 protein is CASSLSPHLAKNIQYF. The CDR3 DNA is TGTGCCAGCAGTTTATCCCCCCACCTAGCCAAAAACATTCAGTACTTC.

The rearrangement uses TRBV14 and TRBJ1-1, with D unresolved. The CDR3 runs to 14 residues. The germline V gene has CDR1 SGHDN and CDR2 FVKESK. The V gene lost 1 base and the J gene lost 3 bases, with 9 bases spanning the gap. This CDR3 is CASSQVLGDTEAFF. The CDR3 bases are TGTGCCAGCAGCCAAGTTTTGGGTGACACTGAAGCTTTCTTT.

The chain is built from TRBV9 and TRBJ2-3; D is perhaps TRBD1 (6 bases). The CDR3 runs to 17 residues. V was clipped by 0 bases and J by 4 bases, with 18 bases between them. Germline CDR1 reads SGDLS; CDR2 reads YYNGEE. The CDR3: CASSVDVGGAWPDTQYF. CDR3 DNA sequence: TGTGCCAGCAGCGTAGACGTTGGGGGCGCTTGGCCAGATACGCAGTATTTT. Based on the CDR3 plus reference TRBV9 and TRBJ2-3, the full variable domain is DSGVTQTPKHLITATGQRVTLRCSPRSGDLSVYWYQQSLDQGLQFLIQYYNGEERAKGNILERFSAQQFPDLHSELNLSSLELGDSALYFCASSVDVGGAWPDTQYFGPGTRLTVL.

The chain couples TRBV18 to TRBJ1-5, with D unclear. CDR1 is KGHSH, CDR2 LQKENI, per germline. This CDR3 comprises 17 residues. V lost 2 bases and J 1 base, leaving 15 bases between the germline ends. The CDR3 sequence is CASSPNPTTRSNQPQHF. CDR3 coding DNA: TGTGCCAGCTCACCAAACCCGACGACCAGGAGCAATCAGCCCCAGCATTTT.

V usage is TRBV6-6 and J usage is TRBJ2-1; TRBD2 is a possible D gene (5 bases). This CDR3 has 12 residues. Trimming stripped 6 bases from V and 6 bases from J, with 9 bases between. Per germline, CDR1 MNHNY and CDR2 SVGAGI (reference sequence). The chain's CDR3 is CASRPSTNEQFF. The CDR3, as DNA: TGTGCCAGCAGACCTAGCACCAATGAGCAGTTCTTC.